Here is one TCR beta chain with its context. Its antigen target is currently unknown. Nothing much larger sits one base from this clone, and base qualities are not available. Counted from cysteine to phenylalanine, this CDR3 has 14 amino acids. Of all the DNA, just the CDR3 is kept, 42 bases in frame from base 1. The trim is 2 bases for V and 4 bases for J, with a gap of 11 bases between the germline ends. Looking up the germline V gene (reference sequence) yields CDR1 MNHEY and CDR2 SMNVEV. The collaborating institutions used their own protocols to collect whole blood in K2EDTA tubes. Collaborator samples were shipped for TCRbeta analysis as frozen whole blood, isolated PBMCs, or DNA extracted from either sample type. This specimen comes from a study of blood T cell repertoires in COVID-19 (dated by TCRdb to 2020 to 2022). With regard to the full study: Collaborator samples came from the United States, Italy and Spain and covered acute and convalescent phases of COVID-19. The prospective study material was composed of cDNA or gDNA derived from T cells, B-cell-depleted T cells, or PBMCs. Deeply sampled blood TCRbeta repertoires from subjects exposed to, actively infected with, or recovered from COVID-19 were included in the dataset. The repertoires were made available in a free public database intended to serve as a resource for research on the immune response to SARS-CoV-2. The samples were drawn from the first 160 participants of the ongoing ImmuneRACE study and from some 1,300 subjects provided by 6 global collaborators. A de-identified subject ID, COVID-19 status, age in years and sex were almost always included in the sample metadata. Where available, HLA class I and class II types were taken from metadata supplied by the sample provider and were not determined by assay-based typing.

Overall study results and their limits: The amount of clinical and demographic metadata varied by source and participant and was provided uncurated.

The immunoSEQ Assay, a bias-controlled multiplex PCR, was used to amplify TCRbeta CDR3 regions from genomic DNA. The authors' analysis ran thus. The number of nucleated cells in each sample was estimated by amplification of reference gene primers within the assay. To quantify the absolute abundance of each unique TCRbeta CDR3 rearrangement, sequence reads were collapsed and filtered. Productive Simpson clonality was computed per sample as the square root of Simpson's diversity index over productive rearrangements. Not all clones reach the TCRdb copy of this immuneACCESS table, which keeps in-frame sequences only. Checked studies attribute under half of the gap to unresolved V genes and leave the rest unexplained. That table furnishes V, J and clone size, whereas the DNA furnished D and trimming. Across this sample there are under 200,000 clones, with 70% to 90% seen only once. 8% to 10% of the sample goes to the ten largest clones.

The sequenced material came from peripheral blood. This clonotype was obtained from a man aged 60-69 years with acute or convalescent COVID-19. The sequence joins TRBV27 to TRBJ1-2; D gene: possibly TRBD1, on 6 matching bases. Here is the DNA: TGTGCCAGCAGTTTAACCGACAGGCCCTATGGCTACACCTTC. Its protein product is CASSLTDRPYGYTF.